The clone carrying this TCR beta chain appeared a few times. Its antigen is currently unknown. This sample stems from a study of early T cells in non-severe SARS-CoV-2 infection. Study at large: RNA in bulk from unsorted whole blood was sequenced, and chains were unpaired.

The V end was cut by 6 bases, the J end by 3 bases, with 3 bases between. The CDR3 runs to 10 residues. CDR1 is MNHEY and CDR2 is SMNVEV in the germline V gene (reference sequence). Study-level results: Private and CD4 specificities were missed by VDJdb matching, skewed to anti-spike CD8.

Individual cDNA molecules received unique molecular identifiers. TCRdb re-derived calls from the 5' RACE reads in MiXCR, one entry per CDR3 protein. The sample yields fewer than 80,000 distinct CDR3 sequences, about 4.6% seen once. The rearrangement uses TRBV27 and TRBJ2-7; no firm D call. The sample here was whole blood, taken at baseline. This sequence was found in an adult who was a healthcare worker with PCR-confirmed SARS-CoV-2 infection or an uninfected control (not recorded which). The donor label of this sample is uncertain. As DNA, the CDR3 is TGTGCCAGCAGAGGCTACGAGCAGTACTTC. This sequence encodes CASRGYEQYF.